This TCR beta chain emerged from a study of T-cell memory formation after mild COVID-19. Overall study context: In these data, TCR clusters were largely donor specific. Study-level results: Researchers found some responding clones in pre-infection memory, a sign that cross-reactive memory joined. Researchers could not confirm that second-wave clones peaking on day 37 targeted SARS-CoV-2. Shrinking CD4+ clones were chiefly CM and EM; CD8+ ones were chiefly EMRA.

V lost 3 bases to trimming and J lost 1 base, with 9 bases between them. The germline gives CDR1 DFQATT, CDR2 SNEGSKA (reference sequence). The CDR3 consists of 13 residues. Via MiXCR, TCRdb re-called the 5' RACE reads, giving one row per CDR3 protein. The table lists about 82,000 distinct CDR3 sequences, about 13% of them singletons, with about 25% in the top ten. Worth noting for this clonotype: Its matching antigen is unknown.

The clonotype was recovered from an adult woman who had mild COVID-19 (a few samples of this study predate the infection). Cell type and time point are not known. V gene TRBV20-1 combines with J gene TRBJ1-1; the D is unclear. Sequencing used PBMCs or a T cell subset sorted from them (not recorded which). CDR3 amino acids: CSASMQENTEAFF. The CDR3 coding sequence is TGCAGTGCTAGTATGCAAGAGAACACTGAAGCTTTCTTT.